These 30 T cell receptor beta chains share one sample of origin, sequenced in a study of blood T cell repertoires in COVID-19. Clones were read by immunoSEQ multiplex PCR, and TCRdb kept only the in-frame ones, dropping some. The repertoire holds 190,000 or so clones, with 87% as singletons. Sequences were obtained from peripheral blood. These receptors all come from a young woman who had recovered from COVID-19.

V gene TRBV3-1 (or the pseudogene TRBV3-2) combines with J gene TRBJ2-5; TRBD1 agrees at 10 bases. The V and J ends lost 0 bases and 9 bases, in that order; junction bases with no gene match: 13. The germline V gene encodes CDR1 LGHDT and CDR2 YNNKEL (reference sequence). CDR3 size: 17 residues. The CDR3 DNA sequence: TGTGCCAGCAGCCAAGATGGACAGGGGGGAACTAGAGTGGCCCAGTACTTC. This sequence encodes CASSQDGQGGTRVAQYF.

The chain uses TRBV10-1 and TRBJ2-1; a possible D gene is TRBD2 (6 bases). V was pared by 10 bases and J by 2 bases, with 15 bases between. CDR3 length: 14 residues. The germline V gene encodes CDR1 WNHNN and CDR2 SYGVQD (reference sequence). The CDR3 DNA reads TGCGCCAACTTTCGGGGGAGCCCCTACAATGAGCAGTTCTTC. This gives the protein CANFRGSPYNEQFF.

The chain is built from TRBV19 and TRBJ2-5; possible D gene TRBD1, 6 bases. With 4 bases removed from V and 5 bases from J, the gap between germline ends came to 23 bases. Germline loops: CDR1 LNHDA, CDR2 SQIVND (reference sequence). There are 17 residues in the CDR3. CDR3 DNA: TGTGCCAGTAGTAACCTGGGGGCTTTAGAGGGTTCGGAGACCCAGTACTTC. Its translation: CASSNLGALEGSETQYF.

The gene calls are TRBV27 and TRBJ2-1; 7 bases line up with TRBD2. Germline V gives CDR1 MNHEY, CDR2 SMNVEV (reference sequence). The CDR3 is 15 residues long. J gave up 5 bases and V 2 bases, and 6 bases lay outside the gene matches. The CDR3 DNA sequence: TGTGCCAGCAGTTTAGGCGGGGGACTTAACAATGAGCAGTTCTTC. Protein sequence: CASSLGGGLNNEQFF.

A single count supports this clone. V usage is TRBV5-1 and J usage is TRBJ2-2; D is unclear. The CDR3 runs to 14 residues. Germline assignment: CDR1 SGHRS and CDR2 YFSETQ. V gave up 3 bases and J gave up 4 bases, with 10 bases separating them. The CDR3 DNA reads TGCGCCAGCAGCTCCCTAGGCGGCACCGGGGAGCTGTTTTTT. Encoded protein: CASSSLGGTGELFF. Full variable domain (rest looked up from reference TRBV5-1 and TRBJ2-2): KAGVTQTPRYLIKTRGQQVTLSCSPISGHRSVSWYQQTPGQGLQFLFEYFSETQRNKGNFPGRFSGRQFSNSRSEMNVSTLELGDSALYLCASSSLGGTGELFFGEGSRLTVL.

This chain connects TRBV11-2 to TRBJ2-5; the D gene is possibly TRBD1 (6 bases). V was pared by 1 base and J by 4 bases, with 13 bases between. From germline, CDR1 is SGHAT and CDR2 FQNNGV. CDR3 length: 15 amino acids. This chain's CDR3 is CASSLGAQGRETQYF. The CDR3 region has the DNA TGTGCCAGCAGCTTAGGTGCCCAGGGGCGAGAGACCCAGTACTTC.

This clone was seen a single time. Written as DNA, the CDR3 is TGTGCCAGCAGCTTGGCCCACCGGGGGTATGGCTACACCTTC. It encodes CASSLAHRGYGYTF. The V call is TRBV5-6, the J call TRBJ1-2, with D perhaps TRBD1 (5 bases). Deletions cut 0 bases from V and 5 bases from J, with 11 bases between. Germline V gene data show CDR1 as SGHDT and CDR2 as YYEEEE. The CDR3 is made up of 14 amino acids.

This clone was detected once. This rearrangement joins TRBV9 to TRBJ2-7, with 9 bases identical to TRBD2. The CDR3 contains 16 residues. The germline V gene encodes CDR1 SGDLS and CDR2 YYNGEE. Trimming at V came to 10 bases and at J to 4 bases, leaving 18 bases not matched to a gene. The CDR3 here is CARRAEGAGGLYEQYF. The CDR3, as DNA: TGTGCCCGCCGCGCCGAGGGGGCGGGGGGGCTTTACGAGCAGTACTTC.

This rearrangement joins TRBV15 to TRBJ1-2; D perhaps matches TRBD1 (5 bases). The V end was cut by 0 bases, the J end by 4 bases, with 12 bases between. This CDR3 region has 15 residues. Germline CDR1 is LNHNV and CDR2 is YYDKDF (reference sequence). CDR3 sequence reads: CATSREAGQGYGYTF. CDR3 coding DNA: TGTGCCACCAGCAGAGAGGCAGGGCAGGGCTATGGCTACACCTTC.

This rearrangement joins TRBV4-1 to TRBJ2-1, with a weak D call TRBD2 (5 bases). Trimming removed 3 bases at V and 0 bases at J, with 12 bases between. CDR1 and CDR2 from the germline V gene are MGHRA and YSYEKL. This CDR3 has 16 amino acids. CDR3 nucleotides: TGCGCCAGCAGCCAGATAGGACTGCGCTCCTACAATGAGCAGTTCTTC. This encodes CASSQIGLRSYNEQFF.

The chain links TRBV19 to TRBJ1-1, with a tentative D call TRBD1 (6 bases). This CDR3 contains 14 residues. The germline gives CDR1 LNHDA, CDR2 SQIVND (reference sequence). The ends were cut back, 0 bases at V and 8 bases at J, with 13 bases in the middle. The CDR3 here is CASSIDRGVAEAFF. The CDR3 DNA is TGTGCCAGTAGTATAGACAGGGGAGTGGCCGAAGCTTTCTTT. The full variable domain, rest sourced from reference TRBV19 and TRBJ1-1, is DGGITQSPKYLFRKEGQNVTLSCEQNLNHDAMYWYRQDPGQGLRLIYYSQIVNDFQKGDIAEGYSVSREKKESFPLTVTSAQKNPTAFYLCASSIDRGVAEAFFGQGTRLTVV.

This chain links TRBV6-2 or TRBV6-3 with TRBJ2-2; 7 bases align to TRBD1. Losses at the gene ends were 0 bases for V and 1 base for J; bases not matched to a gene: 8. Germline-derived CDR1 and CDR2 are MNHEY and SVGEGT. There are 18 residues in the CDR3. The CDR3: CASSYSGSYRGNTGELFF. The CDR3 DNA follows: TGTGCCAGCAGTTACTCGGGCAGCTACAGGGGGAACACCGGGGAGCTGTTTTTT.

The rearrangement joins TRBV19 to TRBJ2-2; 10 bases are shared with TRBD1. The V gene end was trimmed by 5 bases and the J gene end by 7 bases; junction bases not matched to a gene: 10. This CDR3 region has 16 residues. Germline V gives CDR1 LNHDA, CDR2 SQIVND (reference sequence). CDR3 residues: CASSPTGTGAGGELFF. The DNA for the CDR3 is TGTGCCAGTAGTCCGACCGGGACAGGGGCCGGCGGGGAGCTGTTTTTT.

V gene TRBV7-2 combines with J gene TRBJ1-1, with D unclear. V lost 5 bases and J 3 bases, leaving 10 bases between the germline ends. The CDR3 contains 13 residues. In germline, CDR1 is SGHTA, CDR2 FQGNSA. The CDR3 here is CASSEQAYTEAFF. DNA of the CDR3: TGTGCCAGCAGCGAGCAGGCCTACACTGAAGCTTTCTTT. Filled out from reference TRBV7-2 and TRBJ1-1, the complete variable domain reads GAGVSQSPSNKVTEKGKDVELRCDPISGHTALYWYRQSLGQGLEFLIYFQGNSAPDKSGLPSDRFSAERTGGSVSTLTIQRTQQEDSAVYLCASSEQAYTEAFFGQGTRLTVV.

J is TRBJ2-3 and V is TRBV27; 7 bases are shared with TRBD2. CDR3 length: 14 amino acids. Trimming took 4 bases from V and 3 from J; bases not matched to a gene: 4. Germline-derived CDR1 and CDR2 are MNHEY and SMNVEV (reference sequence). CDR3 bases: TGTGCCAGCAGTTCCCTGGGGGGGACAGATACGCAGTATTTT. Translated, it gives CASSSLGGTDTQYF.

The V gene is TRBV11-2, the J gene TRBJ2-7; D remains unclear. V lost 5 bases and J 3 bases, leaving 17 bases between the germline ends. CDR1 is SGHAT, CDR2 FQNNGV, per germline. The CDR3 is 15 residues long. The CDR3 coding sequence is TGTGCCAGCAGCCCCGTGACTCGGAAACACTACGAGCAGTACTTC. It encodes CASSPVTRKHYEQYF.

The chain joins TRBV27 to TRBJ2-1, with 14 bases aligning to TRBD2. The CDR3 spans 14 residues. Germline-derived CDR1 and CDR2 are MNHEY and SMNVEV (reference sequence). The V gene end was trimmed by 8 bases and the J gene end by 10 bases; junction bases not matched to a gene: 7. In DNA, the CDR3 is TGTGCCAGCGGTGGGACTAGCGGGAGAGGCGAGCAGTTCTTC. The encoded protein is CASGGTSGRGEQFF.

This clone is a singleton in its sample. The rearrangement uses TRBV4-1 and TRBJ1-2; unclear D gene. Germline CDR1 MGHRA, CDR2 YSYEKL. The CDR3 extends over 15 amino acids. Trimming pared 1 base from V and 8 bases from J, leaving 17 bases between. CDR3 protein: CASSQVGTPSWGYTF. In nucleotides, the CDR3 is TGCGCCAGCAGCCAAGTGGGCACTCCTTCCTGGGGCTACACCTTC.

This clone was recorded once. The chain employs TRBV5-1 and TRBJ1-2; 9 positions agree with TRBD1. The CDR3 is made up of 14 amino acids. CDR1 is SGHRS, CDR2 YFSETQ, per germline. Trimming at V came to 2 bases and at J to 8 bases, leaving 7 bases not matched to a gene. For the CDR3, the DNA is TGCGCCAGCAGCTTAGCGGGACAGGGAGAGGGCTACACCTTC. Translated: CASSLAGQGEGYTF.

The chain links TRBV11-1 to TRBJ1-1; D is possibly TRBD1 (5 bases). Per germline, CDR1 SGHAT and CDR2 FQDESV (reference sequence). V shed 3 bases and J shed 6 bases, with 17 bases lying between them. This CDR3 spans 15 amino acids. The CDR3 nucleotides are TGTGCCAGCAGCTTCCGGTGGCAGGGAATCCCTGAAGCTTTCTTT. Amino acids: CASSFRWQGIPEAFF.

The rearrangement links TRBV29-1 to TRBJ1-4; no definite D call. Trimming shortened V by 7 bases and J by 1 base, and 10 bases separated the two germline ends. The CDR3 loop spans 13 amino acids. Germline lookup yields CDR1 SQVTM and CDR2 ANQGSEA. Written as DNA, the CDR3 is TGCAGCGCCCAACGGGGAACTAATGAAAAACTGTTTTTT. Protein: CSAQRGTNEKLFF. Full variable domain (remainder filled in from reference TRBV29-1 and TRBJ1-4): SAVISQKPSRDICQRGTSLTIQCQVDSQVTMMFWYRQQPGQSLTLIATANQGSEATYESGFVIDKFPISRPNLTFSTLTVSNMSPEDSSIYLCSAQRGTNEKLFFGSGTQLSVL.

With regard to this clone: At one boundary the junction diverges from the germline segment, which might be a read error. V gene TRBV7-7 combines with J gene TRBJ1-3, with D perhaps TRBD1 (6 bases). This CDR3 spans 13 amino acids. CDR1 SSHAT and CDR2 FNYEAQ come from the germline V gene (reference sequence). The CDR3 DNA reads TGTGCTAGCAGCGGGGACATTGGAAACACCATATATTTT. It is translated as CASSGDIGNTIYF.

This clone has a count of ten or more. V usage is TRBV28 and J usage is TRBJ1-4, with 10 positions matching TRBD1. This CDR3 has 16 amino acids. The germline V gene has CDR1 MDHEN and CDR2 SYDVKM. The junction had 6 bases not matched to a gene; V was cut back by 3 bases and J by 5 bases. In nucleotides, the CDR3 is TGTGCCAGCAGTTTCCCCGGACAGGGGGGAAATGAAAAACTGTTTTTT. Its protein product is CASSFPGQGGNEKLFF. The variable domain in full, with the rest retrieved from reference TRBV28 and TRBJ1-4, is DVKVTQSSRYLVKRTGEKVFLECVQDMDHENMFWYRQDPGLGLRLIYFSYDVKMKEKGDIPEGYSVSREKKERFSLILESASTNQTSMYLCASSFPGQGGNEKLFFGSGTQLSVL.

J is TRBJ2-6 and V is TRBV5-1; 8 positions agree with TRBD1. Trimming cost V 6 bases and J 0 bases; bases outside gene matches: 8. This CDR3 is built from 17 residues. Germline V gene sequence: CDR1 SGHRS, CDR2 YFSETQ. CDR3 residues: CASNSGTGISGANVLTF. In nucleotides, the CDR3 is TGCGCCAGCAATTCCGGGACAGGTATCTCTGGGGCCAACGTCCTGACTTTC.

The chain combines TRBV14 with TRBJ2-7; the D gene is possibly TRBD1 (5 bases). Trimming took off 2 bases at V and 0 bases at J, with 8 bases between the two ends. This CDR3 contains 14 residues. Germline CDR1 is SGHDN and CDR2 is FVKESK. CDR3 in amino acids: CASSQRGISYEQYF. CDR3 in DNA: TGTGCCAGCAGCCAAAGGGGCATCTCCTACGAGCAGTACTTC.

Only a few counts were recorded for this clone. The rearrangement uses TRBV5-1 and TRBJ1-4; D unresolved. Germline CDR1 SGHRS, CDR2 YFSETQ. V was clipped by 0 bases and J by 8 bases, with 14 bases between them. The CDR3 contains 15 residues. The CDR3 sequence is CASSLEPFNSEKLFF. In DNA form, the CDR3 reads TGCGCCAGCAGCTTGGAACCCTTTAATAGCGAAAAACTGTTTTTT.

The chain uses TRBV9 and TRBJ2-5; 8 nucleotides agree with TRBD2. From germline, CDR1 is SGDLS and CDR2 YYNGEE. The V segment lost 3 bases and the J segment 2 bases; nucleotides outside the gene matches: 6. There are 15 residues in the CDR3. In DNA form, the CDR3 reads TGTGCCAGCAGCGCGGGACTAGGATATCAAGAGACCCAGTACTTC. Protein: CASSAGLGYQETQYF.

The CDR3 DNA sequence: TGCAGCGTTGAGCCCCGGTCCGGTGGGAGGGGGGAGCTGTTTTTT. Protein: CSVEPRSGGRGELFF. The chain uses TRBV29-1 and TRBJ2-2; D may be TRBD2 (6 bases). Germline V CDR1 and CDR2: SQVTM, ANQGSEA. The CDR3 runs 15 residues. V lost 3 bases to trimming and J lost 8 bases, with 19 bases between them.

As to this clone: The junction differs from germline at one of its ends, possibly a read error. CDR3 DNA: TGCGCCAGCAGTACCCCTGGTGAGCGGTTCTTC. It encodes CASSTPGERFF. V and J are TRBV23-1 and TRBJ2-1; D unclear. TRBV23-1 is an open reading frame, and its role is uncertain. The CDR3 is 11 residues long.

The CDR3 nucleotides read TGTGCCAGCAGCCCAGAGGTCCATGAGCAGTTCTTC. Its translation: CASSPEVHEQFF. The V gene is TRBV7-9, the J gene TRBJ2-1; D remains ambiguous. Germline V gene sequence: CDR1 SEHNR, CDR2 FQNEAQ (reference sequence). The CDR3 spans 12 residues. V lost 5 bases, J lost 8 bases, and 10 bases lay in between.